This T cell receptor beta chain was retrieved from a study of blood T cell repertoires in COVID-19. At the level of the study: COVID-19 samples collected from the United States, Italy and Spain covered acute and convalescent phases. T cells, B-cell-depleted T cells, or PBMCs provided the cDNA or gDNA that served as material.

V gave up 6 bases and J gave up 2 bases; unmatched junction bases: 10. The germline gives CDR1 SGHDN, CDR2 FVKESK. This CDR3 is built from 15 residues. Per the original methods: Reference gene primer amplification gave estimated nucleated cell counts. Produced via immunoSEQ multiplex PCR; TCRdb's table is partial and in-frame only. V, J and clone size are taken as reported in that table, and D and trimming were inferred from the DNA itself. The repertoire holds under 400,000 clones, about 90% seen once, with 2.5% to 3% in the top ten. The Seattle patients joined while their infection was active and were tracked longitudinally afterward.

This chain joins TRBV14 and TRBJ2-7, with 7 bases aligning to TRBD1. The origin of this receptor is a woman under 40 with COVID-19, enrolled during active disease. Sequencing was performed on peripheral blood. The CDR3 nucleotides are TGTGCCAGCAGTACTGGACAGGAGCCTACCTACGAGCAGTACTTC. Its translation: CASSTGQEPTYEQYF.